This T cell receptor beta chain was identified in a study of CD8 T cells in Susac syndrome. This CDR3 region has 13 residues. Between the trimmed V and J ends, which lost 7 bases and 6 bases, there was a span of 16 bases. The germline V gene has CDR1 LGHNT and CDR2 FRNRAP. Random hexamers primed reverse transcription of about 0.5 to 1 ug RNA. MiXCR, applied by TCRdb to the immunoSEQ multiplex PCR reads, yields one record per CDR3 protein. This table holds under 550,000 distinct CDR3 sequences, 85% to 90% found once. TEMRA cells were FACS-enriched, unlike CD8+ and CD4+ T cells, which were negatively isolated.

Sequencing used CD8+ T cells from PBMCs. The J gene is TRBJ2-7, the V gene TRBV12-5; D remains unclear. The TCR sequence derives from a human donor with multiple sclerosis. The DNA for the CDR3 is TGTGCTAGTGCCGAAGGACCCCTAAGCGAGCAGTACTTC. Residues: CASAEGPLSEQYF. The whole variable domain, remainder taken from reference TRBV12-5 and TRBJ2-7, is DARVTQTPRHKVTEMGQEVTMRCQPILGHNTVFWYRQTMMQGLELLAYFRNRAPLDDSGMPKDRFSAEMPDATLATLKIQPSEPRDSAVYFCASAEGPLSEQYFGPGTRLTVT.